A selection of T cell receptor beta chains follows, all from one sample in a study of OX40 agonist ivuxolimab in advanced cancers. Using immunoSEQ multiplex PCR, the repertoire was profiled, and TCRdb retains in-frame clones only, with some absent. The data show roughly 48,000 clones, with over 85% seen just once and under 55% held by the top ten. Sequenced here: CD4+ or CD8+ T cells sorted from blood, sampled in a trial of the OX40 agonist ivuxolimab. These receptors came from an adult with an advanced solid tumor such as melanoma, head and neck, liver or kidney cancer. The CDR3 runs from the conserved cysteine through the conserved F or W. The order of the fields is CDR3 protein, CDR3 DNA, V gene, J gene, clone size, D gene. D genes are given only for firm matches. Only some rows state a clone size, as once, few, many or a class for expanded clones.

CASRTRGGYNEQFF,TGTGCCAGCAGGACGAGGGGCGGCTACAATGAGCAGTTCTTC,TRBV4-2,TRBJ2-1,NA,NA
CASSQGATGTFATNEKLFF,TGTGCCAGCAGCCAAGGGGCGACAGGAACTTTTGCAACTAATGAAAAACTGTTTTTT,TRBV4-2,TRBJ1-4,NA,NA
CSVGPGLAGENLFF,TGCAGCGTGGGTCCGGGACTAGCGGGGGAAAATCTCTTCTTC,TRBV29-1,TRBJ2-1,NA,TRBD2
CASSQAFSNDEQYF,TGTGCCAGCAGCCAAGCATTTTCTAACGACGAGCAGTACTTC,TRBV14,TRBJ2-7,NA,NA
CASSEALSVYSDYGYTF,TGTGCCAGCAGTGAAGCGCTTTCGGTCTACAGCGACTATGGCTACACCTTC,TRBV6-1,TRBJ1-2,NA,NA
CASSSRGPNEKLFF,TGTGCCAGCTCCAGCAGGGGGCCTAATGAAAAACTGTTTTTT,TRBV28,TRBJ1-4,NA,TRBD1
CASSRYRDEQYF,TGTGCCAGCAGTAGATACAGGGACGAGCAGTACTTC,TRBV6-1,TRBJ2-7,NA,NA
CASSPVGGRWVSGNTIYF,TGTGCCAGCAGCCCAGTTGGGGGGCGCTGGGTTTCTGGAAACACCATATATTTT,TRBV25-1,TRBJ1-3,NA,NA
CASKGETSGNTIYF,TGTGCCAGCAAGGGGGAGACCTCTGGAAACACCATATATTTT,TRBV13,TRBJ1-3,NA,NA
CASVTGGAWETQYF,TGTGCCAGCGTTACGGGGGGCGCGTGGGAGACCCAGTACTTC,TRBV28,TRBJ2-5,NA,NA
CASSIAQGAYEQFF,TGTGCCAGTAGTATAGCACAGGGGGCCTATGAGCAGTTCTTC,TRBV19,TRBJ2-1,NA,TRBD1
CASSYVDAETQYF,TGTGCCAGCAGTTACGTGGACGCAGAGACCCAGTACTTC,TRBV6-6,TRBJ2-5,NA,NA
CASSEVSPLANTGELFF,TGTGCCAGCAGTGAAGTTTCTCCCCTCGCGAACACCGGGGAGCTGTTTTTT,TRBV2,TRBJ2-2,once,NA
CACTSGGYNEQFF,TGTGCCTGTACTAGCGGGGGTTACAATGAGCAGTTCTTC,TRBV30,TRBJ2-1,NA,TRBD2
CASSQDRGDQPQHF,TGCGCCAGCAGCCAAGACAGGGGAGACCAGCCCCAGCATTTT,TRBV4-3,TRBJ1-5,NA,NA
CASSQWSGNTEAFF,TGTGCCAGCAGCCAATGGTCAGGGAACACTGAAGCTTTCTTT,TRBV5-6,TRBJ1-1,NA,NA
CASSNYRSSSYEQYF,TGTGCCAGCAGTAACTACAGGAGTAGCTCCTACGAGCAGTACTTC,TRBV28,TRBJ2-7,NA,NA
CASSWTSGGAQETQYF,TGTGCCAGCAGTTGGACTAGCGGGGGAGCCCAAGAGACCCAGTACTTC,TRBV6-5,TRBJ2-5,NA,TRBD2
CASSQVGLVYF,TGCGCCAGCAGCCAAGTGGGCCTCGTGTATTTT,TRBV4-1,TRBJ2-3,NA,NA
CASSPFPGQTYEQYF,TGTGCCAGCAGCCCGTTCCCGGGACAGACATACGAGCAGTACTTC,TRBV4-2,TRBJ2-7,NA,TRBD1
CSVDPGREYGYTF,TGCAGCGTTGATCCAGGGCGTGAGTATGGCTACACCTTC,TRBV29-1,TRBJ1-2,once,NA
CAWAIGTASQETQYF,TGTGCCTGGGCCATTGGGACAGCCTCCCAAGAGACCCAGTACTTC,TRBV30,TRBJ2-5,NA,TRBD1
CASSLLTGSNYGYTF,TGTGCCAGCAGTTTATTAACAGGGAGTAACTATGGCTACACCTTC,TRBV27,TRBJ1-2,NA,NA
CASSPTGTWVEQYF,TGTGCCAGCAGCCCAACCGGGACATGGGTCGAGCAGTACTTC,TRBV7-2,TRBJ2-7,NA,NA
CACYGGGSPLHF,TGTGCCTGCTATGGAGGGGGATCACCCCTCCACTTT,TRBV30,TRBJ1-6,NA,NA
CASSGGYGYTF,TGTGCCAGCAGCGGTGGGTATGGCTACACCTTC,TRBV27,TRBJ1-2,NA,NA
CASSYSGPLHF,TGTGCCAGCAGTTACTCGGGACCCCTCCACTTT,TRBV6-5,TRBJ1-6,NA,NA
CASSEGTSISTDTQYF,TGTGCCAGCAGTGAAGGGACTAGCATTAGCACAGATACGCAGTATTTT,TRBV2,TRBJ2-3,NA,TRBD2
CASSVEGGRTDTQYF,TGTGCCAGCAGCGTAGAGGGGGGTCGCACAGATACGCAGTATTTT,TRBV9,TRBJ2-3,NA,NA
CASSSTVSYEQYF,TGTGCCAGCAGTTCGACGGTGTCCTACGAGCAGTACTTC,TRBV7-2,TRBJ2-7,NA,NA
CASSSGEMGTEQYF,TGTGCCAGCAGCTCCGGGGAAATGGGGACCGAGCAGTACTTC,TRBV11-2,TRBJ2-7,NA,NA
CASSSVGGGYEQYF,TGTGCCAGCAGTTCAGTCGGCGGCGGCTACGAGCAGTACTTC,TRBV27,TRBJ2-7,NA,NA
CASSWDRGETQYF,TGTGCCAGCAGTTGGGACAGGGGGGAGACCCAGTACTTC,TRBV27,TRBJ2-5,NA,TRBD1
CASSSDRGRETQYF,TGTGCCAGTAGCAGCGACAGGGGGCGGGAGACCCAGTACTTC,TRBV19,TRBJ2-5,NA,TRBD1
CASTPGGDYNEQFF,TGTGCCAGTACTCCAGGGGGTGACTACAATGAGCAGTTCTTC,TRBV19,TRBJ2-1,NA,TRBD1
CASSSPRPDTQYF,TGTGCCAGCAGTTCTCCCCGTCCAGATACGCAGTATTTT,TRBV7-9,TRBJ2-3,once,NA
CASSLGGEAFF,TGTGCCAGCAGCTTAGGGGGTGAAGCTTTCTTT,TRBV11-2,TRBJ1-1,medium-sized,NA
CASSTDRANEQYF,TGTGCCAGCAGCACGGACAGGGCCAACGAGCAGTACTTC,TRBV9,TRBJ2-7,NA,TRBD1
CAWTPKGELFF,TGTGCCTGGACCCCGAAGGGGGAGCTGTTTTTT,TRBV30,TRBJ2-2,NA,NA
CACAELGEQYF,TGTGCCTGCGCCGAATTGGGCGAGCAGTACTTC,TRBV30,TRBJ2-7,NA,NA
CASSLLAGGLYEQYF,TGTGCCAGCAGCTTATTAGCGGGGGGGCTCTACGAGCAGTACTTC,TRBV7-2,TRBJ2-7,NA,TRBD2
CASIMGETQYF,TGTGCCAGCATCATGGGAGAGACCCAGTACTTC,TRBV25-1,TRBJ2-5,NA,NA
CASSLDLETKEPYYGYTF,TGTGCCAGCAGCTTAGATCTCGAGACAAAAGAGCCCTACTATGGCTACACCTTC,TRBV11-3,TRBJ1-2,NA,NA
CASSPLTPNGWRTEAFF,TGTGCCAGCAGTCCTCTTACTCCCAACGGTTGGCGCACTGAAGCTTTCTTT,TRBV27,TRBJ1-1,NA,NA
CASSPPNQGNTEAFF,TGTGCCAGCAGCCCACCGAACCAGGGTAACACTGAAGCTTTCTTT,TRBV7-9,TRBJ1-1,NA,NA
CASRRITGEEDGYTF,TGTGCCAGCCGGAGGATTACAGGGGAGGAGGATGGCTACACCTTC,TRBV21-1,TRBJ1-2,NA,NA
CASSLTGRGYEQYF,TGTGCCAGCAGCTTGACAGGGCGCGGCTACGAGCAGTACTTC,TRBV5-4,TRBJ2-7,NA,NA
CASSLAGAPSTDTQYF,TGTGCCAGCAGCTTAGCAGGGGCCCCTAGCACAGATACGCAGTATTTT,TRBV13,TRBJ2-3,NA,NA
CASSLEWNNWQDTQYF,TGTGCCAGCAGCTTAGAATGGAACAACTGGCAAGATACGCAGTATTTT,TRBV11-2,TRBJ2-3,once,NA
CASSGRQGGSAGANVLTF,TGCGCCAGCAGTGGACGACAGGGTGGGTCGGCAGGGGCCAACGTCCTGACTTTC,TRBV10-2,TRBJ2-6,NA,TRBD1
CASSLWGQSNQPQHF,TGTGCCAGCAGCTTATGGGGACAGAGCAATCAGCCCCAGCATTTT,TRBV7-2,TRBJ1-5,NA,TRBD1
CASSLGVSNSPLHF,TGTGCCAGCAGTCTAGGGGTTTCCAATTCACCCCTCCACTTT,TRBV28,TRBJ1-6,NA,NA
CASSPTGAHSYEQYF,TGTGCCAGCAGCCCCACGGGGGCCCACTCCTACGAGCAGTACTTC,TRBV9,TRBJ2-7,NA,NA
CASRRQGAPDGYTF,TGTGCCAGCAGGCGACAGGGGGCGCCGGATGGCTACACCTTC,TRBV5-4,TRBJ1-2,NA,TRBD1
CASSLDPAGGRNEQFF,TGTGCCAGCAGCTTAGATCCGGCGGGGGGGCGGAATGAGCAGTTCTTC,TRBV7-2,TRBJ2-1,NA,TRBD2
CASSVEIGIDSNYGYTF,TGTGCCAGCAGCGTAGAGATTGGGATAGACAGTAACTATGGCTACACCTTC,TRBV9,TRBJ1-2,NA,NA
CASSYDRGISPLHF,TGTGCCAGCAGCTACGACAGGGGGATTTCACCCCTCCACTTT,TRBV5-4,TRBJ1-6,NA,TRBD1
CASSGGRLAGGQDTQYF,TGTGCCAGCAGTGGAGGTAGACTAGCGGGGGGGCAAGATACGCAGTATTTT,TRBV2,TRBJ2-3,NA,TRBD2
CASSLSRTSGTYEQYF,TGTGCCAGCAGCTTATCCCGGACTAGCGGTACCTACGAGCAGTACTTC,TRBV7-6,TRBJ2-7,once,TRBD2